This T cell receptor (beta chain) was identified in a study of T cell responses to AZD1222 COVID-19 vaccine. As to this clone: Antigen unknown.

Produced via immunoSEQ multiplex PCR; TCRdb's table is partial and in-frame only. The sample shows 98,000 or so clones, 88% of them seen only once. This CDR3 contains 12 residues. Deletions cut 2 bases from V and 0 bases from J, with 1 base between. Germline V gene data show CDR1 as WSHSY and CDR2 as SAAADI. Points from the study as a whole: Spike-specific TCR breadth rose after two AZD1222 doses, and depth rose as well.

Sequencing used peripheral blood, obtained 28 days after the second AZD1222 dose. The V call is TRBV10-2, the J call TRBJ1-1, with no clear D. This clonotype was obtained from an adult who received the AZD1222 COVID-19 vaccine. The CDR3 spells CASSEVNTEAFF. Here the CDR3 DNA reads TGCGCCAGCAGTGAGGTGAACACTGAAGCTTTCTTT.